This T cell receptor beta chain was captured in a study of vaccination effects on CD4 cells after COVID-19. From germline, CDR1 is LGHDT and CDR2 YNNKEL (reference sequence). This CDR3 spans 13 amino acids. Trimming took 1 base from V and 7 from J; bases not matched to a gene: 3. The repertoire was sequenced with immunoSEQ multiplex PCR; TCRdb's copy has only in-frame clones and lacks some. Here the sample spans tens of thousands of clones, 65% being singletons. The sample holds a few counts of this clone. What it recognizes is unknown. When 10 to 11 days of culture had elapsed, CD4+ T cells were isolated. People in the vaccine group had not been infected with SARS-CoV-2 before, and their nucleocapsid antibodies were negative.

Sequences were derived from CD4+ T cells from PBMCs cultured without peptide, sampled before COVID-19 vaccination. This chain joins TRBV3-1 (or the pseudogene TRBV3-2) and TRBJ1-1; 7 positions agree with TRBD1. The receptor's source is a human donor who received a COVID-19 vaccine. The chain's CDR3 is CASSQGGTVEAFF. CDR3 nucleotides: TGTGCCAGCAGCCAAGGGGGGACAGTTGAAGCTTTCTTT.